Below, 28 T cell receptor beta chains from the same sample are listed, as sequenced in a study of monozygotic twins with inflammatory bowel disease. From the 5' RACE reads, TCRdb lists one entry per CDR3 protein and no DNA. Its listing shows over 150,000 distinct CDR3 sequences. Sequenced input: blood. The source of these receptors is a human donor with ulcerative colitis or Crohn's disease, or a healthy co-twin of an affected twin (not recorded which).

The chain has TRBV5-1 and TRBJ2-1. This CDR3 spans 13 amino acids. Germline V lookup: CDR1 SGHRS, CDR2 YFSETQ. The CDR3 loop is CASSEDGNNEQFF.

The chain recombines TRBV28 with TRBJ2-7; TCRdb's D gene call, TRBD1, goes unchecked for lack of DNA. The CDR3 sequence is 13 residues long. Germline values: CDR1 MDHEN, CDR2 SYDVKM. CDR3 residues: CASSFPGSGEQYF.

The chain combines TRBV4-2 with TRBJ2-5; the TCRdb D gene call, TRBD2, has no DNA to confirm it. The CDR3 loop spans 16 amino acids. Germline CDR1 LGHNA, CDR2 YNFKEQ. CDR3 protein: CASSQVSGGRGETQYF.

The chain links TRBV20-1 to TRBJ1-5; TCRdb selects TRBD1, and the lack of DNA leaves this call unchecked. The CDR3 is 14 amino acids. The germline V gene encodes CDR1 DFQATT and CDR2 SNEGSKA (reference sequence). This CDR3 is CSAAGQGATQPQHF.

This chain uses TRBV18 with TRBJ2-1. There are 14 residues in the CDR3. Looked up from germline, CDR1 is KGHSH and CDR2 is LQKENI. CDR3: CASSPTDSYNEQFF.

The CDR3 loop reads CASLDSSGGLYNEQFF. The V and J genes are TRBV10-2 and TRBJ2-1; TCRdb's D call of TRBD2 is untestable without DNA. The V gene's germline CDR1 is WSHSY and CDR2 SAAADI. This CDR3 spans 16 amino acids.

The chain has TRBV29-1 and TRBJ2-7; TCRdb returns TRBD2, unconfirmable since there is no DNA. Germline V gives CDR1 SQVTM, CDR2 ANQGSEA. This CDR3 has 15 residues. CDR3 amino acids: CSVRGIQGGGVEQYF.

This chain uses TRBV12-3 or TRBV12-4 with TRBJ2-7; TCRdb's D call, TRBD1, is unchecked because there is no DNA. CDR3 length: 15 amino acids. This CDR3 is CASSLSGGDHYEQYF.

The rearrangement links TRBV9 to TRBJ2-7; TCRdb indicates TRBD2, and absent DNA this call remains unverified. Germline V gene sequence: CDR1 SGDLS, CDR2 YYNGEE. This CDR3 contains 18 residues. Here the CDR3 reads CASSVDPTTGTAQNEQYF.

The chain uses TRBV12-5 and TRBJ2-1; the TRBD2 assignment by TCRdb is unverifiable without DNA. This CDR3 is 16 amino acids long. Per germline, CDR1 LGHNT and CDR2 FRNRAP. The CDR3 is CASGLVVAGAHNEQFF.

This CDR3 reads CASSQGPGAGQYF. The J gene is TRBJ2-7, the V gene TRBV3-1; TCRdb selects TRBD1, and the lack of DNA leaves this call unchecked. Germline V gene lookup returns CDR1 LGHDT and CDR2 YNNKEL (reference sequence). The CDR3 loop spans 13 amino acids.

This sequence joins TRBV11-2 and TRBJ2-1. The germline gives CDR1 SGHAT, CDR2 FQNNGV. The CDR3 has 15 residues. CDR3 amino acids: CASSLDLTPITEQFF.

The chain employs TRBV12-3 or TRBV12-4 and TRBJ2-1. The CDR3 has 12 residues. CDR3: CASSALGNEQFF.

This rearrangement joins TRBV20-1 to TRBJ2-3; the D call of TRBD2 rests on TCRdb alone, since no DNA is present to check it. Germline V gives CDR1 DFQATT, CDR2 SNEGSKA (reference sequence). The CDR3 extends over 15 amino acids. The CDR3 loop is CSAPIPGLYTDTQYF.

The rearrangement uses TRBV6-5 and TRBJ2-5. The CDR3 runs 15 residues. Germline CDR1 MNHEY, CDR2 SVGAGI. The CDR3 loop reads CASSYFGVGRETQYF.

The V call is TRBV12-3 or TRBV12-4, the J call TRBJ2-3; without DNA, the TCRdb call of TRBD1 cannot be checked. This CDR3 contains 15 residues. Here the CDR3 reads CASSPQVIRTDTQYF.

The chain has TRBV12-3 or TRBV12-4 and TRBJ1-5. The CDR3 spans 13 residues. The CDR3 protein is CASSETEDQPQHF.

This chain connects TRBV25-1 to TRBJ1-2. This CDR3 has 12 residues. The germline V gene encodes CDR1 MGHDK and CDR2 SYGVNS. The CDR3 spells CASSDSRYGYTF.

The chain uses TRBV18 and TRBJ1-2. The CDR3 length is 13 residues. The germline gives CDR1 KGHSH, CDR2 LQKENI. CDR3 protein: CASSPPGSDGYTF.

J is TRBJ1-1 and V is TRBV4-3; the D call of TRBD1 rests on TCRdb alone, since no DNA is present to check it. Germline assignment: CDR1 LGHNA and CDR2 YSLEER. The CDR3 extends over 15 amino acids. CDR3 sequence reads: CASSRLIGEGTEAFF.

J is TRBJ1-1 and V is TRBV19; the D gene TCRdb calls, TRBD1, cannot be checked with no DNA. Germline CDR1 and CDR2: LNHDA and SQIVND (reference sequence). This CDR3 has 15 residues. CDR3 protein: CASSLNPGQNTEAFF.

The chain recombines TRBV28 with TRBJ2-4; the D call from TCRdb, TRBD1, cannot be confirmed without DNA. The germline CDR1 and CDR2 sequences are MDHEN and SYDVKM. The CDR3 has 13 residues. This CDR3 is CASPGQGKNIQYF.

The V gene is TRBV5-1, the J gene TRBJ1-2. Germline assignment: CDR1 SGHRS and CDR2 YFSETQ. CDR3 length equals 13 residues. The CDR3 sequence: CASSLAVDYGYTF.

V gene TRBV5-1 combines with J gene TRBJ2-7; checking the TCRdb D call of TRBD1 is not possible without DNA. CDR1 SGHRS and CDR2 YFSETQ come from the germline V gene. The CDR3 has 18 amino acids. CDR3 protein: CASTALPRDRLGGYEQYF.

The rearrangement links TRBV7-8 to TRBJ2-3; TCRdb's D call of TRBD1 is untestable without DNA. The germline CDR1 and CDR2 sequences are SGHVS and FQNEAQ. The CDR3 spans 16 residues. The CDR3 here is CASSLSGFGATDTQYF.

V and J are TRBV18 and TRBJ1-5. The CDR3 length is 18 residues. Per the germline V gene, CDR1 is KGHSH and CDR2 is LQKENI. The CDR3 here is CASSSTIPTEVSNQPQHF.

The CDR3 protein is CASSLESKSTDTQYF. The chain couples TRBV7-8 to TRBJ2-3. Germline V gives CDR1 SGHVS, CDR2 FQNEAQ. The CDR3 is 15 residues long. The whole variable domain, filled in from reference TRBV7-8 and TRBJ2-3, reads GAGVSQSPRYKVAKRGQDVALRCDPISGHVSLFWYQQALGQGPEFLTYFQNEAQLDKSGLPSDRFFAERPEGSVSTLKIQRTQQEDSAVYLCASSLESKSTDTQYFGPGTRLTVL.

CDR3 sequence reads: CASSRTRGADTQYF. This chain connects TRBV7-3 to TRBJ2-3; with no DNA, the TCRdb D assignment of TRBD1 cannot be verified. The CDR3 consists of 14 residues. Germline V lookup: CDR1 SGHTA, CDR2 FQGTGA.